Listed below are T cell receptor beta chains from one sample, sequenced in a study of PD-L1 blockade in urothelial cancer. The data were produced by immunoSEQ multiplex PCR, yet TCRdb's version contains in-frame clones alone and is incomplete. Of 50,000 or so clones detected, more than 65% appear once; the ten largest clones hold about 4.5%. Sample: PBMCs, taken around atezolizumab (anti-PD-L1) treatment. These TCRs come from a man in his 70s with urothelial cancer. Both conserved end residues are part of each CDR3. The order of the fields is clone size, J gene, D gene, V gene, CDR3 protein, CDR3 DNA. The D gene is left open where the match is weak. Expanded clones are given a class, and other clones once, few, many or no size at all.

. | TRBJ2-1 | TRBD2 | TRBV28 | CASSQLAGASYNEQFF | TGTGCCAGCAGCCAACTAGCGGGAGCCTCCTACAATGAGCAGTTCTTC
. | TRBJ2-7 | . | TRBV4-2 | CASSQEVTSVTYEQYF | TGTGCCAGCAGCCAAGAAGTGACGAGCGTAACCTACGAGCAGTACTTC
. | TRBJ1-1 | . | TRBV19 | CASSSLARGTEAFF | TGTGCCAGTAGTTCCCTCGCCCGGGGGACTGAAGCTTTCTTT
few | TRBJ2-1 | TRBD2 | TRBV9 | CASSGQRGSNEQFF | TGTGCCAGCAGCGGCCAGCGGGGAAGCAATGAGCAGTTCTTC
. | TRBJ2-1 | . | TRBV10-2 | CASRELGVGEQFF | TGCGCCAGCAGGGAATTAGGGGTCGGTGAGCAGTTCTTC
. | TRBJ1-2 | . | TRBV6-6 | CASSRPYYNYGYTF | TGTGCCAGCAGCCGCCCCTATTATAACTATGGCTACACCTTC
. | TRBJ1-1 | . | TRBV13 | CASSLRTGPTEAFF | TGTGCCAGCAGCTTGAGAACAGGGCCCACTGAAGCTTTCTTT
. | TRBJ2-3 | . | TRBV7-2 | CASSFRASTDTQYF | TGTGCCAGCAGCTTCAGGGCTAGCACAGATACGCAGTATTTT
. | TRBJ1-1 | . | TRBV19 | CASSSQGWTEAFF | TGTGCCAGTAGTTCGCAGGGGTGGACTGAAGCTTTCTTT
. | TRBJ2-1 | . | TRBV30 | CAWSVRGSVYEQFF | TGTGCCTGGAGTGTACGTGGGAGCGTCTATGAGCAGTTCTTC
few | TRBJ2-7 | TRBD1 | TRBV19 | CASSVSGQGANEQYF | TGTGCCAGTAGTGTTAGCGGACAGGGGGCGAACGAGCAGTACTTC
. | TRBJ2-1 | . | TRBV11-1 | CASSSQGTWPYNEQFF | TGTGCCAGCAGCTCCCAGGGTACATGGCCCTACAATGAGCAGTTCTTC
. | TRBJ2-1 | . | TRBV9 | CASSVTPAVSQYNEQFF | TGTGCCAGCAGCGTAACCCCTGCCGTCTCTCAGTACAATGAGCAGTTCTTC
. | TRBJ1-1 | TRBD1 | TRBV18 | CASSPRQGSAEAFF | TGTGCCAGCTCACCACGACAGGGATCCGCTGAAGCTTTCTTT
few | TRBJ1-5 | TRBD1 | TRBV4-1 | CASSQGFGQGDQPQHF | TGCGCCAGCAGTCAAGGGTTCGGACAGGGGGATCAGCCCCAGCATTTT
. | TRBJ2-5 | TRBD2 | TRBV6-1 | CASSLAGVSRDQYF | TGTGCCAGCAGTTTAGCGGGAGTTTCAAGGGACCAGTACTTC
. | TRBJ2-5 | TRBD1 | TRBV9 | CASSLRDSPGQETQYF | TGTGCCAGCAGCCTTCGGGACAGCCCCGGTCAAGAGACCCAGTACTTC
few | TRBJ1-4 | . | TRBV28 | CASASGYAFEKLFF | TGTGCCAGCGCATCAGGGTATGCGTTCGAAAAACTGTTTTTT
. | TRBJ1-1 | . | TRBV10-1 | CASSDGGPMNTEAFF | TGCGCCAGCAGTGACGGAGGGCCGATGAACACTGAAGCTTTCTTT
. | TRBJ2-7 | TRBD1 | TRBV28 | CASSPGQGPPYEQYF | TGTGCCAGCAGTCCGGGACAGGGTCCGCCCTACGAGCAGTACTTC
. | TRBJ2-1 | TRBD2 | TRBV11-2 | CASSPTSGRFDEQFF | TGTGCCAGCAGCCCCACTAGCGGGAGATTTGATGAGCAGTTCTTC
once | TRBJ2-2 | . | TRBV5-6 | CASSLFRRRNTGELFF | TGTGCCAGCAGCTTGTTCCGACGGAGGAACACCGGGGAGCTGTTTTTT
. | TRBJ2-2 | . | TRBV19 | CASTPNHRVFTGELFF | TGTGCCAGTACCCCCAATCACAGGGTATTCACCGGGGAGCTGTTTTTT